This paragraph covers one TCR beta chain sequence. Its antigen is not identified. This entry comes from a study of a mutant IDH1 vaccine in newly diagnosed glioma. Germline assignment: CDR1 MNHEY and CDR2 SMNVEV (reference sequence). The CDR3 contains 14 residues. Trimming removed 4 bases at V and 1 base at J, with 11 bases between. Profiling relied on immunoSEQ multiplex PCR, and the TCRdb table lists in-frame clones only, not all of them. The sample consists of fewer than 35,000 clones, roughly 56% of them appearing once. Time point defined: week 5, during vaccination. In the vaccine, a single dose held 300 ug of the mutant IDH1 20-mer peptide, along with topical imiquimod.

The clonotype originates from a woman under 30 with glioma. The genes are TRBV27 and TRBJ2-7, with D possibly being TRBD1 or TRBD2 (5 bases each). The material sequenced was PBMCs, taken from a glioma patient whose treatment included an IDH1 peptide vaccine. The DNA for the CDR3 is TGTGCCAGCAGTTACGGGACGGCTTCCTACGAGCAGTACTTC. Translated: CASSYGTASYEQYF.